This TCR beta chain appears in the sequencing data of a study of human T cells and chemical hapten exposure. Study-wide background: Epicutaneous patch tests delivered 0.01% DPC to the upper back, with evaluation at 6 days.

Time point noted: patch test 2, 6 weeks after DPC sensitization. Treatment: therapeutic diphenylcyclopropenone sensitization with weekly scalp DPC. It was unfractionated whole blood from which total RNA was extracted. TCRdb re-analysed the RACE reads in MiXCR, keeping a single row per CDR3 protein. The sample holds fewer than 90,000 distinct CDR3 sequences; less than 8.5% are singletons and the top ten take about 1.5%. This clonotype was detected many times. Its antigen is unknown. The V end lost 0 bases, the J end lost 0 bases, and 6 bases lay between the germline ends. This CDR3 has 15 amino acids. Per the germline V gene, CDR1 is LGHNA and CDR2 is YNFKEQ. Study-wide findings and caveats: The formation of large CDR3 similarity clusters by expanded TCRs significantly exceeded that of controls.

V usage is TRBV4-2 and J usage is TRBJ2-1; D uncertain. Sequences were derived from whole blood, sampled in connection with sensitization to the hapten diphenylcyclopropenone (DPC). The clonotype was recovered from a young woman with alopecia areata. Some clones in this sample may be carry-over from other donors' samples. This chain's CDR3 is CASSQEVLSYNEQFF. The CDR3 bases are TGTGCCAGCAGCCAAGAGGTGCTCTCCTACAATGAGCAGTTCTTC.